These 14 T cell receptor beta chains were all obtained from the same sample, sequenced in a study of blood T cell repertoires in COVID-19. Clones were sequenced by immunoSEQ multiplex PCR, and TCRdb holds only the in-frame ones, with some missing. The sample lists 100,000 to 130,000 clones, 75% to 95% occurring once. Sequencing was carried out using peripheral blood. The receptors were sampled from a woman aged 30 to 39 with acute or convalescent COVID-19.

V gene TRBV10-1 combines with J gene TRBJ2-1; the D gene is possibly TRBD2 (6 bases). CDR1 WNHNN and CDR2 SYGVQD come from the germline V gene (reference sequence). The V end lost 0 bases, the J end lost 3 bases, and 12 bases lay between the germline ends. The CDR3 spans 16 residues. Here the CDR3 DNA reads TGCGCCAGCAGTGAGTCGCGGAGGGGAGGCTACAATGAGCAGTTCTTC. Protein: CASSESRRGGYNEQFF.

This clone was detected once. Additional DNA sequences in this sample encode the identical CDR3. This rearrangement joins TRBV30 to TRBJ2-7, with unresolved D. The CDR3 consists of 12 residues. V was trimmed by 3 bases and J by 4 bases, leaving 10 bases between them. CDR1 is GTSNPN, CDR2 SVGIG, per germline (reference sequence). This chain's CDR3 is CAWSVSVYEQYF. The CDR3, as DNA: TGTGCCTGGAGCGTGTCAGTTTACGAGCAGTACTTC.

The gene calls are TRBV27 and TRBJ1-3; D may be TRBD1 (5 bases). Trimming removed 0 bases from V and 0 bases from J, with 9 bases in between. Germline CDR1 and CDR2: MNHEY and SMNVEV (reference sequence). The CDR3 loop spans 16 amino acids. The CDR3, as DNA: TGTGCCAGCAGTTTATCCACAGGTACCTCTGGAAACACCATATATTTT. This codes for CASSLSTGTSGNTIYF.

This clone appeared a single time. This chain uses TRBV11-2 with TRBJ1-3; TRBD1 is a possible D gene (5 bases). Germline V gene lookup returns CDR1 SGHAT and CDR2 FQNNGV. This CDR3 comprises 16 residues. Trimming stripped 4 bases from V and 3 bases from J, with 16 bases between. This CDR3 reads CASSSGEGRDGNTIYF. CDR3 nucleotide sequence: TGTGCCAGCAGCTCCGGGGAGGGGAGGGATGGAAACACCATATATTTT.

V is TRBV25-1 and J is TRBJ1-5; D is undetermined. Trimming took 0 bases from V and 7 from J, leaving 10 bases between them. CDR1 and CDR2 from the germline V gene are MGHDK and SYGVNS. CDR3 length equals 14 residues. For the CDR3, the DNA is TGTGCCAGCAGTGAATACTTCACAGAACAGCCCCAGCATTTT. Encoded protein: CASSEYFTEQPQHF.

The chain employs TRBV6-5 and TRBJ1-5; D is unclear. The CDR3 is 13 amino acids. The V end lost 6 bases, the J end lost 1 base, and 7 bases lay between the germline ends. Germline CDR1 MNHEY, CDR2 SVGAGI. CDR3 region: CASSQRSNQPQHF. The CDR3, as DNA: TGTGCCAGCAGCCAGCGGAGCAATCAGCCCCAGCATTTT.

The rearrangement links TRBV11-1 to TRBJ2-1, with 9 bases matching TRBD1. Trimming took 5 bases from V and 7 from J; bases not matched to a gene: 6. Germline V gene sequence: CDR1 SGHAT, CDR2 FQDESV (reference sequence). The CDR3 totals 14 residues. The CDR3 DNA reads TGTGCCAGCAGCCCCCGGGACAGGGTAAATGAGCAGTTCTTC. Translated: CASSPRDRVNEQFF.

Only one count was recorded for this clone. Here the CDR3 reads CATSETGTGANVLTF. CDR3 coding DNA: TGTGCCACCAGCGAAACAGGGACCGGGGCCAACGTCCTGACTTTC. The chain uses TRBV24-1 and TRBJ2-6; perhaps TRBD1 as D (6 bases). Germline V gives CDR1 KGHDR, CDR2 SFDVKD. The CDR3 spans 15 residues. The germline V and J ends were trimmed by 7 bases and 4 bases, with 13 bases remaining between them.

The rearrangement links TRBV6-5 to TRBJ1-2; 7 nucleotides align to TRBD1. Germline V gene lookup returns CDR1 MNHEY and CDR2 SVGAGI. V shed 6 bases, J shed 8 bases, and the junction held 12 bases outside the gene matches. The CDR3 is 14 residues long. The CDR3 region is CASRAPTGWVGYTF. CDR3 nucleotide sequence: TGTGCCAGCAGGGCCCCGACAGGGTGGGTCGGCTACACCTTC.

V and J are TRBV29-1 and TRBJ1-5; tentative D call: TRBD1 (5 bases). Trimming took 5 bases from V and 6 from J, leaving 14 bases between them. Germline V gene lookup returns CDR1 SQVTM and CDR2 ANQGSEA. This CDR3 is 13 amino acids long. CDR3: CSVTPGVGQPQHF. CDR3 DNA sequence: TGCAGCGTTACCCCGGGGGTTGGTCAGCCCCAGCATTTT.

This clone is a singleton in its sample. V gene TRBV7-9 combines with J gene TRBJ1-5, with D possibly being TRBD1 (6 bases). The CDR3 spans 13 residues. The V end lost 0 bases, the J end lost 7 bases, and 7 bases lay between the germline ends. The germline CDR1 and CDR2 sequences are SEHNR and FQNEAQ (reference sequence). CDR3 sequence (DNA): TGTGCCAGCAGCTTAGCGGGGGCCCAGCCCCAGCATTTT. Protein product: CASSLAGAQPQHF.

The J gene is TRBJ1-1, the V gene TRBV29-1, with 8 bases lining up with TRBD1. This CDR3 is built from 14 residues. Germline loops: CDR1 SQVTM, CDR2 ANQGSEA. V trimming: 4 bases; J trimming: 0 bases; junction bases outside the gene matches: 4. The CDR3 region has the DNA TGCAGCGTTGCGCAGGGGGCCCTGAACACTGAAGCTTTCTTT. Its translation: CSVAQGALNTEAFF.

This sequence joins TRBV7-2 and TRBJ2-1; 7 bases line up with TRBD2. The germline gives CDR1 SGHTA, CDR2 FQGNSA. Trimming removed 5 bases from V and 5 bases from J; junction bases left unmatched: 12. This CDR3 comprises 16 residues. CDR3 loop: CASSAAGSGPNNEQFF. DNA for the CDR3: TGTGCCAGCAGCGCCGCTGGTAGCGGGCCCAACAATGAGCAGTTCTTC.

The rearrangement links TRBV2 to TRBJ2-1; D is perhaps TRBD1 (7 bases). This CDR3 has 16 amino acids. V was shortened by 2 bases and J by 7 bases, with 18 bases between the two germline ends. Germline V lookup: CDR1 SNHLY, CDR2 FYNNEI. The CDR3 sequence is CASSERTGLGGNEQFF. CDR3 bases: TGTGCCAGCAGTGAAAGGACAGGCCTAGGGGGGAATGAGCAGTTCTTC.